These 19 T cell receptor beta chains came from one sample sequenced in a study of neoadjuvant nivolumab and ipilimumab in lung cancer. Libraries were prepared by immunoSEQ multiplex PCR; TCRdb keeps only in-frame clonotypes and omits some of them. The table has tens of thousands of clones, around 89% seen once. Material: blood, obtained before neoadjuvant nivolumab, alone or with ipilimumab. These receptors were obtained from an adult with non-small cell lung cancer. Some clones in this sample may be carry-over from other donors' samples.

V usage is TRBV6-5 and J usage is TRBJ1-3; perhaps TRBD1 as D (5 bases). The CDR3 extends over 16 amino acids. Trimming left V 2 bases short and J 2 bases short, with 13 bases between. The germline V gene encodes CDR1 MNHEY and CDR2 SVGAGI. The CDR3 here is CASSYAGPSAGNTIYF. Written as DNA, the CDR3 is TGTGCCAGCAGTTACGCGGGACCGTCGGCTGGAAACACCATATATTTT.

The rearrangement uses TRBV30 and TRBJ1-6; no clear D gene. The CDR3 sequence is 12 residues long. Germline loops: CDR1 GTSNPN, CDR2 SVGIG (reference sequence). V was cut by 0 bases and J by 7 bases, with 4 bases left in between. CDR3 in amino acids: CAWSVQNSPLHF. CDR3 coding DNA: TGTGCCTGGAGTGTACAGAATTCACCCCTCCACTTT.

This clone was detected only once. The gene calls are TRBV6-1 and TRBJ1-4, with a weak D call TRBD1 (5 bases). V lost 4 bases and J lost 7, with 16 bases in between. The length of the CDR3 is 15 residues. Germline V gene sequence: CDR1 MNHNS, CDR2 SASEGT. CDR3 sequence (DNA): TGTGCCAGCAGTGGGGGACTTCCCGTAGGTGAAAAACTGTTTTTT. Its translation: CASSGGLPVGEKLFF.

The rearrangement uses TRBV5-6 and TRBJ2-1; D may be TRBD1 (7 bases). CDR3 length: 14 residues. Germline CDR1 and CDR2: SGHDT and YYEEEE. The ends were cut back, 2 bases at V and 10 bases at J, with 16 bases in the middle. DNA of the CDR3: TGTGCCAGCAGCTTAGGAGGGGGCTTCGGGGAGCAGTTCTTC. Translating it yields CASSLGGGFGEQFF.

The CDR3 bases are TGTGCCAGTAGTATTTTAGCGGGAGGGGAGACCCAGTACTTC. Its translation: CASSILAGGETQYF. The genes are TRBV19 and TRBJ2-5; 11 bases align to TRBD2. Germline lookup yields CDR1 LNHDA and CDR2 SQIVND (reference sequence). The CDR3 is 14 residues long. Germline trimming cut 3 bases from V and 5 bases from J; bases unmatched to any gene: 2.

V and J are TRBV30 and TRBJ2-2; D is perhaps TRBD1 (6 bases). Germline CDR1 is GTSNPN and CDR2 is SVGIG (reference sequence). The CDR3 covers 14 residues. Between the trimmed V and J ends, which lost 2 bases and 3 bases, there was a span of 10 bases. CDR3 sequence reads: CAWSNRVYTGELFF. The CDR3 DNA is TGTGCCTGGAGTAACAGGGTCTACACCGGGGAGCTGTTTTTT.

V usage is TRBV7-2 and J usage is TRBJ2-3, with D uncertain. Trimming removed 5 bases from V and 6 bases from J, with 9 bases in between. This CDR3 comprises 12 residues. Germline V CDR1 and CDR2: SGHTA, FQGNSA. This chain's CDR3 is CASSLSIDTQYF. The CDR3 DNA follows: TGTGCCAGCAGCCTCTCAATTGATACGCAGTATTTT.

The chain couples TRBV5-1 to TRBJ2-7; 13 positions agree with TRBD2. The V gene end was trimmed by 2 bases and the J gene end by 7 bases; junction bases not matched to a gene: 6. The length of the CDR3 is 15 residues. Germline assignment: CDR1 SGHRS and CDR2 YFSETQ. CDR3: CASSFGLAGAGEQYF. The DNA for the CDR3 is TGCGCCAGCAGCTTTGGACTAGCGGGAGCCGGAGAGCAGTACTTC.

The chain carries TRBV6-4 and TRBJ2-3; 7 bases align to TRBD2. In germline, CDR1 is MRHNA, CDR2 SNTAGT. This CDR3 contains 14 residues. With V trimmed by 7 bases and J by 2 bases, 6 bases remained unmatched. The CDR3 DNA reads TGTGCCAGCAATGGGAGGGCCTACACAGATACGCAGTATTTT. Translation gives CASNGRAYTDTQYF.

The chain combines TRBV11-1 with TRBJ1-3; D is uncertain. V shed 5 bases and J shed 0 bases, with 11 bases lying between them. The CDR3 is 15 amino acids. Germline V gene lookup returns CDR1 SGHAT and CDR2 FQDESV (reference sequence). The CDR3 spells CASSQGLGSGNTIYF. CDR3 bases: TGTGCCAGCAGCCAAGGACTCGGCTCTGGAAACACCATATATTTT.

The chain links TRBV5-1 to TRBJ2-1; D is possibly TRBD2 (5 bases). The length of the CDR3 is 13 residues. The germline CDR1 and CDR2 sequences are SGHRS and YFSETQ. V was shortened by 6 bases and J by 3 bases, with 10 bases between the two germline ends. CDR3 nucleotides: TGCGCCAGCAACCGGGGAGTCTACAATGAGCAGTTCTTC. This translates into CASNRGVYNEQFF.

The rearrangement joins TRBV5-4 to TRBJ1-4, with 12 bases that match TRBD1. This CDR3 has 15 amino acids. Trimming took 5 bases from V and 11 from J; bases not matched to a gene: 10. Per the germline V gene, CDR1 is SGHNT and CDR2 is YYREEE (reference sequence). CDR3 amino acids: CASRPGGTGGEKLFF. DNA for the CDR3: TGTGCCAGCAGACCCGGGGGGACAGGGGGCGAGAAACTGTTTTTT. The full variable domain, with the rest looked up from reference TRBV5-4 and TRBJ1-4, is ETGVTQSPTHLIKTRGQQVTLRCSSQSGHNTVSWYQQALGQGPQFIFQYYREEENGRGNFPPRFSGLQFPNYSSELNVNALELDDSALYLCASRPGGTGGEKLFFGSGTQLSVL.

This clone turned up a few times. The CDR3 DNA sequence: TGTGCCAGCACAAGGGACAGGGCCGAGGGTGAAGCTTTCTTT. Its protein is CASTRDRAEGEAFF. The chain is built from TRBV2 and TRBJ1-1; 9 bases map to TRBD1. The CDR3 has 14 amino acids. The ends lost 7 bases at V and 7 bases at J; junction bases unmatched: 10. CDR1 SNHLY and CDR2 FYNNEI come from the germline V gene.

CDR3 region: CASSRALGEQFF. CDR3 nucleotide sequence: TGTGCCAGCAGTCGGGCCTTGGGTGAGCAGTTCTTC. The chain carries TRBV5-4 and TRBJ2-1, with D hard to call. Per germline, CDR1 SGHNT and CDR2 YYREEE (reference sequence). The V end was cut by 5 bases, the J end by 9 bases, with 12 bases between. This CDR3 region has 12 residues.

The gene calls are TRBV29-1 and TRBJ2-1; 11 bases agree with TRBD2. The CDR3 sequence is 14 residues long. V trimming: 4 bases; J trimming: 8 bases; junction bases outside the gene matches: 7. Germline CDR1 SQVTM, CDR2 ANQGSEA. The CDR3 here is CSVAIAGGFHEQFF. CDR3 sequence (DNA): TGCAGCGTTGCAATAGCGGGGGGGTTTCATGAGCAGTTCTTC.

The genes are TRBV19 and TRBJ2-7; 12 bases match TRBD2. Germline V lookup: CDR1 LNHDA, CDR2 SQIVND (reference sequence). There are 16 residues in the CDR3. Trimming at V came to 10 bases and at J to 4 bases, leaving 14 bases not matched to a gene. For the CDR3, the DNA is TGTGCCACTTCCAGGTCCGGGACTAGCGGGCGTTACGAGCAGTACTTC. This codes for CATSRSGTSGRYEQYF.

The V call is TRBV29-1, the J call TRBJ1-5, with D possibly being TRBD1 (5 bases). Trimming shortened V by 6 bases and J by 0 bases, and 12 bases separated the two germline ends. Germline assignment: CDR1 SQVTM and CDR2 ANQGSEA. There are 14 residues in the CDR3. The CDR3 spells CSVTLGGSNQPQHF. The CDR3, as DNA: TGCAGCGTGACCCTGGGGGGTAGCAATCAGCCCCAGCATTTT.

The chain links TRBV7-9 to TRBJ2-2, with a possible D match to TRBD2 (5 bases). Germline V gene lookup returns CDR1 SEHNR and CDR2 FQNEAQ (reference sequence). The length of the CDR3 is 15 residues. Trimming shortened V by 3 bases and J by 0 bases, and 8 bases separated the two germline ends. CDR3 residues: CASSLLAANTGELFF. DNA for the CDR3: TGTGCCAGCAGCTTGCTAGCAGCGAACACCGGGGAGCTGTTTTTT.

This sequence joins TRBV5-1 and TRBJ1-1; D uncertain. Trimming stripped 4 bases from V and 4 bases from J, with 17 bases between. The CDR3 covers 15 residues. Looked up from germline, CDR1 is SGHRS and CDR2 is YFSETQ. CDR3 amino acids: CASSPFRREITEAFF. CDR3 sequence (DNA): TGCGCCAGCAGCCCCTTTCGTAGGGAGATCACTGAAGCTTTCTTT.